The rows below give T cell receptor beta chains drawn from one sample of a study of regulatory T cells in long-lasting Graves disease. TCRdb fed the multiplex PCR reads into MiXCR, producing one record per CDR3 protein. The sample contains roughly 610,000 distinct CDR3 sequences, around 17% of which appear only once. A further study also used this sample, focusing on T cells in Graves' hyperthyroidism and ophthalmopathy.

Specimen: peripheral blood mononuclear cells (PBMCs), collected at new diagnosis, from a patient treated with antithyroid drugs. These receptors were obtained from a woman between 25 and 40 years old with Graves disease. Both conserved end residues are part of each CDR3. The D gene is left open where the match is weak. Part of the rows lack a size; the others show once, few, many or a class for expanded clones.

j_call d_call v_call clone_size cdr3_nt cdr3_aa
TRBJ2-1 NA TRBV7-2 many TGTGCCAGCAGCTCAGACCTCGCTGAGAAGCAGTTCTTC CASSSDLAEKQFF
TRBJ2-7 TRBD1 TRBV6-1 many TGTGCCAGCACCCGAGGACAGGACTACGAGCAGTACTTC CASTRGQDYEQYF
TRBJ1-1 TRBD1 TRBV24-1 NA TGTGCCACCAGTGATTCGGATAGTTATTGGACAGGGCCCACTGAAGCTTTCTTT CATSDSDSYWTGPTEAFF
TRBJ2-7 TRBD1 TRBV5-1 NA TGCGCCAGCAGCTTGACCCCTGGACAGGGAGGCTACGAGCAGTACTTC CASSLTPGQGGYEQYF
TRBJ1-2 NA TRBV6-1 NA TGTGCCAGCACCCCCAATGGGGGGAACGAAAACTATGGCTACACCTTC CASTPNGGNENYGYTF
TRBJ2-1 NA TRBV12-3/TRBV12-4 NA TGTGCCTGCAGGGGGGGGCTCCCCCCCGGTGACTACAATGAGCAGTTCTTC CACRGGLPPGDYNEQFF
TRBJ2-4 NA TRBV18 NA TGTGCCAGCTCAGTTACGGTGGGGACGGACATTCAGTACTTC CASSVTVGTDIQYF
TRBJ1-2 TRBD1 TRBV28 many TGTGCCAGCAGTCCCCGGACAGGGACCAACTATGGCTACACCTTC CASSPRTGTNYGYTF
TRBJ1-1 NA TRBV11-2 many TGTGCCAGCAGTTTTGCTGTGGCGGCTGAAGCTTTCTTT CASSFAVAAEAFF
TRBJ2-1 TRBD2 TRBV20-1 few TGCAGTGCTAGAGCCTTGGGTAGCGGGGGGGGAAATGAGCAGTTCTTC CSARALGSGGGNEQFF
TRBJ1-4 NA TRBV28 many TGTGCCAGCAGTTTATCAGGGTGGGGCCGTGAAAAACTGTTTTTT CASSLSGWGREKLFF